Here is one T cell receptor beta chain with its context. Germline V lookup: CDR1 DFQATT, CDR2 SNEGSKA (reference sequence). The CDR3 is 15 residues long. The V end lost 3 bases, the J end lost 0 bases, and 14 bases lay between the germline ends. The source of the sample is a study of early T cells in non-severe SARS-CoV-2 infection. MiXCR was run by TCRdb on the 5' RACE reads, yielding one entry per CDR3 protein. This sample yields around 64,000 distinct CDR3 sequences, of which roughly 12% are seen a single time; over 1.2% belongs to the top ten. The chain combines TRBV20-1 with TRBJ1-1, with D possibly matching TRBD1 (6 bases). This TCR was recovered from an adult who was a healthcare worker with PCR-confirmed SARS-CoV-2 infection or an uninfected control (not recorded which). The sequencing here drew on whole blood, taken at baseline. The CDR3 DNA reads TGCAGTGCTAGCCTGGCAGGGGCCATGAACACTGAAGCTTTCTTT. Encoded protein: CSASLAGAMNTEAFF.